This T cell receptor (beta chain) emerged from a study of blood T cells in healthy people across ages. A second PCR, run for about 6 to 12 cycles, used a sample-barcoded 5' primer plus a J-beta primer mix. TCRdb ran MiXCR on the 5' RACE reads and lists one entry per CDR3 protein. The sample has just under 550,000 distinct CDR3 sequences, around 24% seen once; the top ten hold around 10%. This clonotype was detected a few times. The length of the CDR3 is 10 residues. Trimming shortened V by 5 bases and J by 10 bases, and 11 bases separated the two germline ends. CDR1 is DFQATT and CDR2 is SNEGSKA in the germline V gene (reference sequence). The same sample was also studied in work on T cells of mothers and their children.

This sequence was found in a boy under 18 in good health. The chain combines TRBV20-1 with TRBJ1-1; no clear D. The sequenced material came from blood. CDR3 in amino acids: CSAGMVRAFF. The CDR3 nucleotides read TGCAGTGCTGGGATGGTTAGAGCTTTCTTT.